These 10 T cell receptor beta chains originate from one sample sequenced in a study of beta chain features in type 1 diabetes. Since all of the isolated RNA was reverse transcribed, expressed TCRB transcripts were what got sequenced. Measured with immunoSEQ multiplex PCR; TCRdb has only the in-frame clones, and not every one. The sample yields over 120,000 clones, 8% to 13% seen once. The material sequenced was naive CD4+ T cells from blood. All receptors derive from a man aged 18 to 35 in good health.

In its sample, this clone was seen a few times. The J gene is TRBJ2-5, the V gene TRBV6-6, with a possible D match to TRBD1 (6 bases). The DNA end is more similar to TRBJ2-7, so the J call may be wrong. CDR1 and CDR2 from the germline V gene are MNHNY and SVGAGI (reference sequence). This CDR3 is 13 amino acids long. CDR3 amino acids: CASRRDTSYEQYF. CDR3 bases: TGTGCCAGCCGCCGGGACACGTCCTACGAGCAGTACTTC.

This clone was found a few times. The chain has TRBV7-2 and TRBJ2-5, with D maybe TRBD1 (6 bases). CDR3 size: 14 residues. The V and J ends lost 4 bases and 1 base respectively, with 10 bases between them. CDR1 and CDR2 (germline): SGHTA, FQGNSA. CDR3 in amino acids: CASSSHRAQETQYF. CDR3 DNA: TGTGCCAGCAGCTCCCACAGGGCCCAAGAGACCCAGTACTTC.

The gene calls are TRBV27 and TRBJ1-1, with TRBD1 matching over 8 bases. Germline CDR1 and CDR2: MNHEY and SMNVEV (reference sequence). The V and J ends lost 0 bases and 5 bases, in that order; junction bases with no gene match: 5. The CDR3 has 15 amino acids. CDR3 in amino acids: CASSLSAGGRTEAFF. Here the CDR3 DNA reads TGTGCCAGCAGTTTATCGGCAGGGGGCCGTACTGAAGCTTTCTTT.

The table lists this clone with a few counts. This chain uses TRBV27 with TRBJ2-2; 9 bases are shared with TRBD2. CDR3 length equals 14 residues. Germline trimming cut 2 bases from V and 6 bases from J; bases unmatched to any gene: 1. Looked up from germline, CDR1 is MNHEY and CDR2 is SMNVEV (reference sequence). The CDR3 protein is CASSLQRGAGELFF. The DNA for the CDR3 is TGTGCCAGCAGTTTACAGCGGGGGGCCGGGGAGCTGTTTTTT.

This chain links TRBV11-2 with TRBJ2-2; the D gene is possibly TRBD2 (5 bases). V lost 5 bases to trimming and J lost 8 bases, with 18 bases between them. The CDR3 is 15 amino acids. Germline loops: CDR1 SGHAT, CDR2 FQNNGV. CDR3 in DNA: TGTGCCAGCAGCCCCCGGACTGATCCCGGGGGGGAGCTGTTTTTT. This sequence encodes CASSPRTDPGGELFF. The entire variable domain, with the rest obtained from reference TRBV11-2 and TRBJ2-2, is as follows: EAGVAQSPRYKIIEKRQSVAFWCNPISGHATLYWYQQILGQGPKLLIQFQNNGVVDDSQLPKDRFSAERLKGVDSTLKIQPAKLEDSAVYLCASSPRTDPGGELFFGEGSRLTVL.

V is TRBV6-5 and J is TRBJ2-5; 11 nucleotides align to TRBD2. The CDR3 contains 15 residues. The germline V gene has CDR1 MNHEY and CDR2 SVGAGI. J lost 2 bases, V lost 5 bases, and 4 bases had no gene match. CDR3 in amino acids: CASSTSGGPQETQYF. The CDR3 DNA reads TGTGCCAGCAGTACTAGCGGGGGACCTCAAGAGACCCAGTACTTC.

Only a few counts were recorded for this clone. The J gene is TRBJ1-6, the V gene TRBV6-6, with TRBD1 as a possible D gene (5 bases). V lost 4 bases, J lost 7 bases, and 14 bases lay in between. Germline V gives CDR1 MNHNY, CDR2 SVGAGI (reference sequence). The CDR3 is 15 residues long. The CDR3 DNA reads TGTGCCAGCAGTTTCCTGATGGAGGGGAATTCACCCCTCCACTTT. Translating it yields CASSFLMEGNSPLHF.

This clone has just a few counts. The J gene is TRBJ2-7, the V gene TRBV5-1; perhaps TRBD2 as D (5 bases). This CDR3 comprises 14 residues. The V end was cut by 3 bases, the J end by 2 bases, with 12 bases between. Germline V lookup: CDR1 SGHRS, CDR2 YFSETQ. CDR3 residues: CASSSPGMTYEQYF. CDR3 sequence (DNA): TGCGCCAGCAGCTCCCCCGGGATGACCTACGAGCAGTACTTC. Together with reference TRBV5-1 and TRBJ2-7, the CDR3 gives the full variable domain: KAGVTQTPRYLIKTRGQQVTLSCSPISGHRSVSWYQQTPGQGLQFLFEYFSETQRNKGNFPGRFSGRQFSNSRSEMNVSTLELGDSALYLCASSSPGMTYEQYFGPGTRLTVT.

CDR3 residues: CASSVLGQGSMNQPQHF. The DNA for the CDR3 is TGTGCCAGCAGCGTTTTAGGACAGGGAAGTATGAATCAGCCCCAGCATTTT. This chain links TRBV27 with TRBJ1-5; 8 bases are shared with TRBD1. Per germline, CDR1 MNHEY and CDR2 SMNVEV (reference sequence). J was trimmed by 4 bases and V by 6 bases; bases with no gene match: 14. This CDR3 spans 17 amino acids.

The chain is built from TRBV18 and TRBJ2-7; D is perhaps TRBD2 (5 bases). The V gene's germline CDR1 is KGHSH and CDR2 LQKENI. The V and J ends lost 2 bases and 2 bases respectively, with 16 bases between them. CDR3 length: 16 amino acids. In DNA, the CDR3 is TGTGCCAGCTCACCAATATTCAGGACTCCCACCTACGAGCAGTACTTC. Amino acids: CASSPIFRTPTYEQYF.